The entry that follows covers one TCR beta chain sequence. Its specificity is unknown. This entry belongs to a study of T cell responses to AZD1222 COVID-19 vaccine. Study-level findings and limits: Spike as a whole was targeted by vaccine-associated CD4 TCRs, dominant at 160-218 and 743-854. The donors showed a predominance of white British ancestry and of females, with possible underestimation of clonal diversity. Nearly half of the spike-specific TCRs reportedly recognize variant regions that carry no mutations.

Using immunoSEQ multiplex PCR, the repertoire was profiled, and TCRdb retains in-frame clones only, with some absent. The table records approximately 150,000 clones, around nine tenths of them present only once. CDR1 MDHEN and CDR2 SYDVKM come from the germline V gene. This CDR3 is built from 15 residues. The V gene lost 3 bases and the J gene lost 4 bases, with 15 bases spanning the gap. J is TRBJ2-5 and V is TRBV28; the D call may be TRBD1 or TRBD2 (5 bases each). The receptor comes from an adult in good health. The sample in question was peripheral blood, obtained on day 0 of AZD1222 vaccination. Here the CDR3 DNA reads TGTGCCAGCAGTTTTAGCGCAGGGCGAGGAGAGACCCAGTACTTC. This sequence encodes CASSFSAGRGETQYF.